These 13 T cell receptor beta chains came from one sample sequenced in a study of beta chain features in type 1 diabetes. Study-wide points: Significant though moderate, a shortening of TCRB CDR3s appeared in all four CD4+ subsets of Type 1 diabetes patients.

Isolated RNA was reverse transcribed in full, so expressed TCRB transcripts were sequenced. TCRdb's table, derived via immunoSEQ multiplex PCR, lists solely in-frame clones and lacks some. The data contain about 400,000 clones, about 12% of them singletons. The antigens of these receptors remain unknown. Sequenced material: naive CD4+ T cells from blood. The receptors here all came from a young woman with type 1 diabetes.

The chain combines TRBV10-3 with TRBJ1-5, with TRBD1 identical over 7 bases. V gave up 9 bases and J gave up 7 bases; unmatched junction bases: 9. The CDR3 consists of 13 residues. Germline V gene data show CDR1 as ENHRY and CDR2 as SYGVKD. CDR3 region: CAITQGEGQPQHF. The CDR3 DNA is TGTGCCATTACCCAGGGGGAAGGACAGCCCCAGCATTTT.

This chain uses TRBV11-3 with TRBJ2-1; 11 nucleotides match TRBD2. Germline V CDR1 and CDR2: SGHNT, YENEEA. Trimming at V came to 4 bases and at J to 7 bases, leaving 6 bases not matched to a gene. This CDR3 is 15 amino acids long. CDR3 DNA sequence: TGTGCCAGCAGCTCGCTAGCGGGGGGCCGGAATGAGCAGTTCTTC. Encoded protein: CASSSLAGGRNEQFF.

This clone showed up just a few times. The chain links TRBV4-3 to TRBJ2-1, with D perhaps matching TRBD2 (6 bases). Trimming removed 5 bases at V and 6 bases at J, with 20 bases between. The CDR3 is 16 amino acids. In germline, CDR1 is LGHNA, CDR2 YSLEER. This CDR3 reads CASSAQLATQGNEQFF. The CDR3 DNA sequence: TGCGCCAGCAGCGCTCAGCTAGCGACTCAAGGCAATGAGCAGTTCTTC.

The chain couples TRBV11-3 to TRBJ2-3; TRBD2 aligns across 12 bases. The CDR3 runs to 15 residues. Looked up from germline, CDR1 is SGHNT and CDR2 is YENEEA. The V segment lost 4 bases and the J segment 4 bases; nucleotides outside the gene matches: 3. CDR3 bases: TGTGCCAGCAGCTACGGACTAGCGGGGTCAGATACGCAGTATTTT. Translated: CASSYGLAGSDTQYF.

This clone has more than one count but fewer than ten. The rearrangement links TRBV7-2 to TRBJ2-3, with D possibly being TRBD2 (6 bases). Trimming removed 8 bases from V and 3 bases from J, with 15 bases in between. From germline, CDR1 is SGHTA and CDR2 FQGNSA. This CDR3 has 14 residues. The CDR3 nucleotides read TGTGCCAGCGCTTGGAGGGCGTCGACAGATACGCAGTATTTT. Protein: CASAWRASTDTQYF.

This clone turned up a few times. The genes are TRBV5-1 and TRBJ1-6, with D tentatively TRBD1 (6 bases). V gave up 1 base and J gave up 7 bases, with 18 bases separating them. The CDR3 runs 17 residues. Germline V gives CDR1 SGHRS, CDR2 YFSETQ. The CDR3 reads CASSLKEFRGGNSPLHF. The CDR3 DNA reads TGCGCCAGCAGCTTGAAAGAGTTCAGGGGTGGCAATTCACCCCTCCACTTT. Based on the CDR3 plus reference TRBV5-1 and TRBJ1-6, the full variable domain is KAGVTQTPRYLIKTRGQQVTLSCSPISGHRSVSWYQQTPGQGLQFLFEYFSETQRNKGNFPGRFSGRQFSNSRSEMNVSTLELGDSALYLCASSLKEFRGGNSPLHFGNGTRLTVT.

This rearrangement joins TRBV29-1 to TRBJ1-1; 8 nucleotides agree with TRBD1. The germline V gene has CDR1 SQVTM and CDR2 ANQGSEA. J was trimmed by 4 bases and V by 5 bases; bases with no gene match: 6. This CDR3 spans 13 amino acids. In nucleotides, the CDR3 is TGCAGCGTTCACAGGGGGGTGGGCACTGAAGCTTTCTTT. This codes for CSVHRGVGTEAFF.

This clone was observed a few times. The chain is built from TRBV7-2 and TRBJ2-7; 7 bases agree with TRBD2. The CDR3 runs to 15 residues. The germline gives CDR1 SGHTA, CDR2 FQGNSA. After removal of 7 bases from V and 4 bases from J, the junction contained 13 bases not matched to a gene. The CDR3 DNA reads as TGTGCCAGCACCATTTACGGCGGGAGCGGGTACGAGCAGTACTTC. This sequence encodes CASTIYGGSGYEQYF. Based on the CDR3 plus reference TRBV7-2 and TRBJ2-7, the full variable domain is GAGVSQSPSNKVTEKGKDVELRCDPISGHTALYWYRQSLGQGLEFLIYFQGNSAPDKSGLPSDRFSAERTGGSVSTLTIQRTQQEDSAVYLCASTIYGGSGYEQYFGPGTRLTVT.

The J gene is TRBJ2-3, the V gene TRBV29-1; 11 bases are shared with TRBD2. J lost 6 bases, V lost 2 bases, and 4 bases had no gene match. The CDR3 has 14 residues. Germline V lookup: CDR1 SQVTM, CDR2 ANQGSEA. CDR3 DNA sequence: TGCAGCGTTGAACTAGCGGGGGGTTTTGATACGCAGTATTTT. Translating it yields CSVELAGGFDTQYF.

This clone was observed a handful of times. The V and J genes are TRBV4-1 and TRBJ1-5; D is ambiguous. The CDR3 runs to 17 residues. From germline, CDR1 is MGHRA and CDR2 YSYEKL. V shed 0 bases and J shed 2 bases, with 14 bases lying between them. The CDR3 is CASSQEESLEGNQPQHF. The CDR3 nucleotides are TGCGCCAGCAGCCAAGAGGAATCGCTGGAGGGCAATCAGCCCCAGCATTTT.

This sequence joins TRBV15 and TRBJ2-3; D is unclear. V was trimmed by 3 bases and J by 1 base, leaving 5 bases between them. The CDR3 is 13 amino acids. Germline V gene data show CDR1 as LNHNV and CDR2 as YYDKDF (reference sequence). CDR3 in DNA: TGTGCCACCAGCAGCCGAGGCACAGATACGCAGTATTTT. This encodes CATSSRGTDTQYF.

This clone was seen only a few times. The CDR3 here is CASTLGGMRNTEAFF. The CDR3 DNA reads as TGTGCCAGCACCCTAGGAGGGATGCGGAATACTGAAGCTTTCTTT. The chain recombines TRBV2 with TRBJ1-1; the D is unclear. Germline-derived CDR1 and CDR2 are SNHLY and FYNNEI. The CDR3 runs to 15 residues. V shed 7 bases and J shed 5 bases, with 20 bases lying between them. The whole variable domain, remainder taken from reference TRBV2 and TRBJ1-1, is EPEVTQTPSHQVTQMGQEVILRCVPISNHLYFYWYRQILGQKVEFLVSFYNNEISEKSEIFDDQFSVERPDGSNFTLKIRSTKLEDSAMYFCASTLGGMRNTEAFFGQGTRLTVV.

This clone was seen a few times. The CDR3 DNA reads TGTGCCAGCAGCGGACAGGGTGGGGCGGAATCTAGCACAGATACGCAGTATTTT. This codes for CASSGQGGAESSTDTQYF. This chain links TRBV9 with TRBJ2-3; 7 bases are shared with TRBD1. V lost 3 bases to trimming and J lost 0 bases; unmatched junction nucleotides: 13. CDR3 length equals 18 residues. Germline V lookup: CDR1 SGDLS, CDR2 YYNGEE.